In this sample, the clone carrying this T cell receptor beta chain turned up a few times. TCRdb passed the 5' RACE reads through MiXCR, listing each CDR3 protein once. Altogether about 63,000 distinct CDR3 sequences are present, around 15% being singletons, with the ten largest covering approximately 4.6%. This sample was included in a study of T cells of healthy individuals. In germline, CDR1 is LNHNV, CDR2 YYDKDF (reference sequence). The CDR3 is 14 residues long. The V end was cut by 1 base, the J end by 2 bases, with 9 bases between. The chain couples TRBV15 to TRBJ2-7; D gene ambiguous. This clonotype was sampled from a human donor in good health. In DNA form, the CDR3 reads TGTGCCACCAGCAGAGGGGCAACCACCTACGAGCAGTACTTC. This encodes CATSRGATTYEQYF.